The T cell receptor (beta chain) described here comes from a study of shared clonotypes between healthy human individuals. Regarding the study as a whole: A handful of donors had about 5% of their naive CD4 clonotypes in common. Generation probabilities of non-shared clonotypes were lower (relative to those shared by all four donors).

As originally analysed: ImmunoSEQ output lacked quality scores and full-length reads, limiting matched filtering. TCRdb's table, derived via immunoSEQ multiplex PCR, lists solely in-frame clones and lacks some. V, J and clone size are taken as reported in that table, and D and trimming were inferred from the DNA itself. The table lists 2,100,000 or so clones, approximately 96% of them singletons. In the CD4+ fraction, cells were divided into CD45RA+ naive and CD45RA-negative memory subsets. A note on this clone: Its antigen remains unidentified.

Germline V CDR1 and CDR2: SGDLS, YYNGEE. The CDR3 sequence is 15 residues long. V gave up 0 bases and J gave up 0 bases; unmatched junction bases: 1. The TCR was taken from a man aged 18 to 30 in good health. V gene TRBV9 combines with J gene TRBJ2-5; TRBD1 matches 8 bases. The sample was naive CD4+ T cells sorted from blood. Subset described: CD45RA+ positively selected. The CDR3 loop reads CASSVGTGYQETQYF. Written as DNA, the CDR3 is TGTGCCAGCAGCGTAGGGACAGGGTACCAAGAGACCCAGTACTTC.